This T cell receptor beta chain was captured in a study of shared clonotypes between healthy human individuals (dated by TCRdb to about 2020). The study in broad terms: A couple of women and a few men aged 18 to 49 years were included in the cohort. Blood TCR repertoires of about five healthy adults were deeply sequenced to estimate repertoire size and the extent of clonotype sharing between individuals. Leukapheresis yielded between about 0.94 and 8.9 billion PBMCs per donor. To increase sequencing depth and limit assay-specific biases, TCR repertoire library preparation and sequencing were carried out by different laboratories using diverse techniques. Per donor, three plates each were used for CD4 naive and CD4 memory, two for CD8 naive, and one for CD8 memory.

For the CD8 naive samples, CD45RO-negative cells were positively selected for CCR7, yielding a CD45RA+CCR7+ population from which TemRA cells were excluded. The donors were healthy, HIV-negative adults who had no recently reported acute infections or vaccinations. All donors were Caucasian adults living in Nashville, Tennessee, USA. After blood collection by leukapheresis, PBMCs were isolated using Ficoll-Histopaque density gradient centrifugation and then cryopreserved in the vapor phase of liquid nitrogen. Analytical flow cytometry was used to check the purity and quantity of each magnetically sorted T cell population. From each sorted fraction, genomic DNA was isolated and quantified by UV absorbance on a Nanodrop 2000c. Using the deep immunoSEQ assay, TCR CDR3 regions were amplified from genomic DNA by multiplex PCR. Extracted genomic DNA from each cell subset was distributed evenly across all wells of several immunoSEQ 96-well plates, and each plate was treated as a replicate. For sorted subsets, roughly 190 ng of genomic DNA, equivalent to roughly 33,000 T cell genomes, went into each replicate PCR. The purified libraries were quantified using a Qubit 3.0 fluorometer, sized with a Bioanalyzer 2100, and then quantified again using the KAPA Library Quantification kit. A separate single-read 150-cycle Illumina NextSeq 550 flow cell was used to sequence each immunoSEQ 96-well plate. As for how the authors treated the data: Because the immunoSEQ output held only junctional sequences and lacked quality scores, the filtering could not match the filtering applied to full-length reads. Sequences were annotated with PyIR, a Python wrapper for IgBLAST v1.9, and V/J genes and CDR3 were assigned using IMGT germline references. Reads were filtered out if the reads had weak V/J assignments (E-value above 1e-6), no CDR3, stop codons, out-of-frame junctions, or ambiguous translated residues. V3J clonotypes were defined as sequences sharing an identical inferred V gene, J gene, and CDR3 amino acid sequence. Percentage overlap between repertoires was computed as shared unique clonotypes divided by the size of the smaller repertoire. Three approaches were used to assess repertoire richness: RTK rarefaction, the Chao1 estimator, and Recon v2.1 estimates of unobserved clonotypes. For all TCRbeta clonotypes obtained by the gDNA method from several donors, generation probabilities were computed with OLGA. TCRdb stores this immuneACCESS table with in-frame sequences only. Part of the clones is absent; in the studies checked, under half of the shortfall reflects unresolved V genes, and no reason is known for the rest. V and J calls and clone size are given by that table; D and trimming were obtained from the DNA. The sample records over 750,000 clones, roughly 96% of which are singletons. The ten largest make up approximately 0.2% of the sample.

The full study reports these points: Compared with non-shared clonotypes, the clonotypes found in all four sorted-subset donors had higher generation probabilities. Because the study included only a small number of donors, the genetic and exposure-history diversity represented was limited. About 5% of naive CD4, 3% to 3.5% of naive CD8, approximately 2.2% of memory CD4, and 0.4% of memory CD8 clonotypes were shared across a few donors. Incomplete sequencing was indicated by rarefaction of sorted-subset datasets, despite the large sequencing depth. Estimated clonotype richness was generally larger for naive than for memory subsets. Only blood was sampled, and tissue TCR repertoires likely differ from those in blood. Based on pairwise subsampling, the degree of clonotype sharing among donors was expected to be affected by sequencing depth.

Trimmed from V: 7 bases; trimmed from J: 2 bases; junction bases lacking a gene match: 2. According to the germline V gene, CDR1 reads SGDLS and CDR2 reads YYNGEE. CDR3 length: 13 amino acids, cysteine to phenylalanine. The CDR3 DNA has 39 bases and is translated from base 1. To note about this clone: What this receptor recognizes is not known. No base quality information exists; no much larger clone differs at one position.

The sequenced sample consisted of naive CD8+ T cells sorted from blood. Reading the label with the study, this specimen's cell subset or site is: CD45RA+CCR7+. The origin of this receptor is a man aged 30-40 years in good health. The chain uses TRBV9 and TRBJ1-1; TRBD1 lines up with 10 middle nucleotides. The DNA sequence is as follows: TGTGCCAGCGCGACAGGGGGCAACACTGAAGCTTTCTTT. Its protein product is CASATGGNTEAFF.